This entry is about one T cell receptor beta chain. These data belong to a study of blood T cell repertoires in COVID-19. Overall study context: Sources were T cells, B-cell-depleted T cells, or PBMCs; the material itself was cDNA or gDNA.

This CDR3 is built from 13 residues. V lost 3 bases and J lost 2, with 7 bases in between. Germline-derived CDR1 and CDR2 are MNHNS and SASEGT. Method: immunoSEQ multiplex PCR; TCRdb's copy keeps in-frame clones and lacks some. The sample yields roughly 330,000 clones, about 87% seen once. Participants were aged about 18 to 89 years from about two dozen US areas. Participant-reported clinical history was the basis for cohort assignment. Before being deemed recovered, Cohort 3 donors had two negative PCRs, clearance, or symptom resolution. This TCR came from a woman aged 30 to 39 who had recovered from COVID-19. The material sequenced was PBMCs or T cells enriched from blood (not recorded which). The V gene is TRBV6-1, the J gene TRBJ1-2, with D perhaps TRBD1 (5 bases). The CDR3 loop reads CASSDGANYGYTF. CDR3 nucleotides: TGTGCCAGCAGTGATGGGGCCAACTATGGCTACACCTTC.